The 18 T cell receptor beta chains below were found in one sample sequenced in a study of blood T cells in healthy people across ages. Using a J-beta primer mix together with a sample-barcoded 5' primer, a second PCR was run for roughly 6 to 12 cycles. TCRdb itself ran the 5' RACE reads through MiXCR, one entry per CDR3 protein. The sample has 1,300,000 or so distinct CDR3 sequences; 55% to 75% are singletons. Sequenced sample: blood. These receptor sequences come from a young man in good health.

The chain couples TRBV20-1 to TRBJ2-7, with unresolved D. V was pared by 1 base and J by 0 bases, with 7 bases between. Germline V gene lookup returns CDR1 DFQATT and CDR2 SNEGSKA (reference sequence). The CDR3 runs to 13 residues. CDR3 region: CSARGVGSYEQYF. Here the CDR3 DNA reads TGCAGTGCTAGAGGGGTAGGCTCCTACGAGCAGTACTTC.

This rearrangement joins TRBV4-3 to TRBJ2-4; D gene uncertain. TRBJ2-7 explains the end of the DNA better; the J call may be wrong. The germline CDR1 and CDR2 sequences are LGHNA and YSLEER. The CDR3 has 13 amino acids. This chain's CDR3 is CASSQDLYYEQYF. In nucleotides, the CDR3 is TGCGCCAGCAGCCAAGACCTTTACTACGAGCAGTACTTC.

V gene TRBV10-3 combines with J gene TRBJ2-7, with D unclear. Looked up from germline, CDR1 is ENHRY and CDR2 is SYGVKD. Trimming left V 6 bases short and J 0 bases short, with 15 bases between. The CDR3 has 15 residues. This CDR3 is CAISPMNRYSYEQYF. The CDR3 DNA reads as TGTGCCATCAGCCCTATGAACAGATACTCCTACGAGCAGTACTTC.

The V gene is TRBV7-2, the J gene TRBJ2-3; 8 positions agree with TRBD2. This CDR3 contains 16 residues. V trimming: 3 bases; J trimming: 2 bases; junction bases outside the gene matches: 7. Germline values: CDR1 SGHTA, CDR2 FQGNSA. CDR3 residues: CASSLMTSVFTDTQYF. CDR3 in DNA: TGTGCCAGCAGCTTGATGACTAGCGTTTTCACAGATACGCAGTATTTT.

This clonotype has just one count. The chain is built from TRBV2 and TRBJ1-1; TRBD1 is a possible D gene (6 bases). CDR3 length: 14 amino acids. Germline CDR1 is SNHLY and CDR2 is FYNNEI. Trimming left V 9 bases short and J 4 bases short, with 18 bases between. The CDR3 here is CARTTGQPFTEAFF. The CDR3 DNA reads TGTGCCAGAACTACAGGGCAACCATTCACTGAAGCTTTCTTT. The whole variable domain, filled in from reference TRBV2 and TRBJ1-1, reads EPEVTQTPSHQVTQMGQEVILRCVPISNHLYFYWYRQILGQKVEFLVSFYNNEISEKSEIFDDQFSVERPDGSNFTLKIRSTKLEDSAMYFCARTTGQPFTEAFFGQGTRLTVV.

The chain joins TRBV10-3 to TRBJ2-5; no reliable D call. This CDR3 has 15 amino acids. V lost 3 bases, J lost 5 bases, and 16 bases lay in between. CDR1 is ENHRY and CDR2 is SYGVKD in the germline V gene. CDR3 DNA sequence: TGTGCCATCAGTGAACCGACGACCAGTTGGGAGACCCAGTACTTC. It codes for CAISEPTTSWETQYF.

The chain is built from TRBV24-1 and TRBJ2-1; 9 bases fit TRBD2. In germline, CDR1 is KGHDR, CDR2 SFDVKD. The CDR3 has 17 residues. V shed 4 bases, J shed 10 bases, and the junction held 16 bases outside the gene matches. CDR3 protein: CATSDARGREGEREQFF. The CDR3 bases are TGTGCCACCAGTGACGCGCGAGGGCGGGAGGGAGAAAGGGAGCAGTTCTTC.

The table lists this clonotype with a few counts. The chain has TRBV12-3 or TRBV12-4 and TRBJ2-5, with D unclear. V shed 6 bases and J shed 3 bases, with 20 bases lying between them. There are 16 residues in the CDR3. The CDR3 spells CASSRVVTAFKETQYF. The DNA for the CDR3 is TGTGCCAGCAGCCGTGTTGTGACGGCCTTTAAAGAGACCCAGTACTTC.

Regarding this clonotype: A read error may produce the germline difference seen at one junction end. The chain has TRBV11-1 and TRBJ2-1, with 9 bases matching TRBD2. The CDR3 has 14 residues. The germline V gene has CDR1 SGHAT and CDR2 FQDESV (reference sequence). CDR3 residues: CASSLGSGSDEQFF. CDR3 DNA: TGTGCCAGCAGTTTAGGTAGCGGGAGCGATGAGCAGTTCTTC.

The genes are TRBV20-1 and TRBJ2-4; D may correspond to TRBD1 or TRBD2 (6 bases each). The J call may be mistaken, given a closer DNA end match to TRBJ2-5. Per the germline V gene, CDR1 is DFQATT and CDR2 is SNEGSKA (reference sequence). The CDR3 consists of 16 residues. CDR3 sequence (DNA): TGCAGTGCTAGAGACCCGGGGGCTCCCCACCAAGAGACCCAGTACTTC. It is translated as CSARDPGAPHQETQYF.

On this clonotype: A read error may produce the germline difference seen at one junction end. The rearrangement joins TRBV7-2 to TRBJ2-7, with 9 bases matching TRBD2. CDR1 is SGHTA and CDR2 is FQGNSA in the germline V gene. The CDR3 is 12 amino acids. The CDR3 DNA is TGTGCCAGCAGCCCCCTTAGCGGGAGTAAGTTCTTC. Its translation: CASSPLSGSKFF.

J is TRBJ2-7 and V is TRBV7-2; tentative D call: TRBD1 (6 bases). Germline V gives CDR1 SGHTA, CDR2 FQGNSA. The CDR3 consists of 14 residues. With 1 base removed from V and 3 bases from J, the gap between germline ends came to 10 bases. This CDR3 is CASSLVSRGYEQYF. Here the CDR3 DNA reads TGTGCCAGCAGCTTAGTTAGCAGGGGCTACGAGCAGTACTTC.

The rearrangement joins TRBV5-5 to TRBJ2-3, with 9 bases lining up with TRBD1. Germline CDR1 SGHKS, CDR2 YYEKEE (reference sequence). V shed 6 bases and J 2 bases; nucleotides not matched to a gene: 10. The CDR3 totals 16 residues. CDR3 loop: CASNPWTGAFTDTQYF. DNA of the CDR3: TGTGCCAGCAACCCATGGACAGGGGCCTTCACAGATACGCAGTATTTT.

This clonotype was seen a few times. The gene calls are TRBV12-3 or TRBV12-4 and TRBJ2-5, with D perhaps TRBD2 (7 bases). The CDR3 spans 16 residues. V dropped 3 bases and J dropped 6 bases, with 20 bases sitting between them. CDR3 sequence (DNA): TGTGCCAGCAGTTTGGGGGGGGGCTCACAAAGACAGACCCAGTACTTC. As protein: CASSLGGGSQRQTQYF.

This chain connects TRBV7-2 to TRBJ2-7; TRBD2 agrees at 12 bases. The CDR3 covers 15 residues. In germline, CDR1 is SGHTA, CDR2 FQGNSA. The ends lost 1 base at V and 4 bases at J; junction bases unmatched: 2. The CDR3 loop is CASSLDTSGRYEQYF. The CDR3 region has the DNA TGTGCCAGCAGCTTAGATACTAGCGGGAGGTACGAGCAGTACTTC.

The chain combines TRBV20-1 with TRBJ2-1; no clear D. The germline CDR1 and CDR2 sequences are DFQATT and SNEGSKA (reference sequence). With 4 bases removed from V and 4 bases from J, the gap between germline ends came to 8 bases. The CDR3 runs 12 residues. The CDR3 spells CSAIAPYNEQFF. CDR3 DNA: TGCAGTGCTATTGCGCCATACAATGAGCAGTTCTTC.

The chain couples TRBV12-3 or TRBV12-4 to TRBJ2-5; possibly TRBD2 for D (7 bases). Trimming removed 4 bases at V and 2 bases at J, with 20 bases between. This CDR3 has 17 residues. The CDR3 is CASSYSGRGPEQETQYF. The CDR3 coding sequence is TGTGCCAGCAGTTATTCGGGGCGGGGGCCTGAACAAGAGACCCAGTACTTC.

A single count supports this clonotype. This chain links TRBV12-5 with TRBJ2-5; D unresolved. Looked up from germline, CDR1 is LGHNT and CDR2 is FRNRAP. This CDR3 has 13 amino acids. V was clipped by 11 bases and J by 2 bases, with 15 bases between them. CDR3 loop: CARSRLAQETQYF. The CDR3 DNA follows: TGTGCTCGTTCCCGACTTGCACAAGAGACCCAGTACTTC.